This TCR beta chain emerged from a study of blood T cell repertoires in COVID-19. As for the study in general: Acute-phase and convalescent COVID-19 samples originated in the United States, Italy and Spain. The analysed material was cDNA or gDNA that came from T cells, B-cell-depleted T cells, or PBMCs.

Per the original data handling: Scientists estimated how many nucleated cells there were by amplifying reference gene primers. Repertoires were generated with immunoSEQ multiplex PCR, while TCRdb's copy carries only in-frame clones and drops some. D and trimming come from the DNA, and the V and J calls and clone size come from that table. The data hold a few hundred thousand clones, with 70% to 90% observed a single time. Germline V gene lookup returns CDR1 SGHKS and CDR2 YYEKEE (reference sequence). The CDR3 runs to 15 residues. Trimming took off 2 bases at V and 6 bases at J, with 15 bases between the two ends.

Sequencing input: peripheral blood. The chain links TRBV5-5 to TRBJ2-4; tentative D call: TRBD1 (6 bases). The clonotype originates from a woman in her twenties or thirties who had recovered from COVID-19. The CDR3 loop reads CASSFLTGPVNIQYF. The CDR3 coding sequence is TGTGCCAGCAGCTTCCTTACAGGGCCAGTAAACATTCAGTACTTC.